This T cell receptor beta chain was captured in a study of T cells in Graves' hyperthyroidism and ophthalmopathy. Study background: Sampling of peripheral blood happened at initial diagnosis, prior to any treatment. Whole-study results and caveats: Before onset, by a median of around six months, the model predicted ophthalmopathy. In blood, most of the thyroid clonotypes expanded above 0.001 were also present.

Diagnoses used clinical symptoms, serum thyroxine and TRAb, thyroid ultrasound and orbital computed tomography. V lost 5 bases and J lost 9, with 19 bases in between. The CDR3 covers 14 residues. Germline V gene sequence: CDR1 MNHEY, CDR2 SMNVEV (reference sequence). Regions amplified from RNA transcripts were the TCR beta CDR3 regions. When the TCR CDR3 underwent first-round RT-PCR, the HTBI primer set was used. TCRdb reanalysed the multiplex PCR reads using MiXCR and keeps one entry per CDR3 protein. The sample holds approximately 700,000 distinct CDR3 sequences, around 15% seen once. This clonotype was seen repeatedly, ten times or more. Its target is not known.

This chain uses TRBV27 with TRBJ2-5, with a tentative D call TRBD2 (5 bases). Sequenced sample: blood. This receptor was obtained from a man aged 18 to 29 with Graves' hyperthyroidism. The CDR3 loop reads CASSPHAGEWAQYF. The DNA of the CDR3 is TGTGCCAGCAGTCCCCATGCCGGGGAATGGGCCCAGTACTTC.